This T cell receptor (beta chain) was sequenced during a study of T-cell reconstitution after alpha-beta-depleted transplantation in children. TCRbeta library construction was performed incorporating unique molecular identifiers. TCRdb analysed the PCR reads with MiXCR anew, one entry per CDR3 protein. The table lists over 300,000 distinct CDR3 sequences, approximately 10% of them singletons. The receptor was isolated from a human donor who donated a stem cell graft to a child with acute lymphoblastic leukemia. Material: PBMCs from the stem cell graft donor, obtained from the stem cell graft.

CDR3 sequence reads: CASSLMGDTEAFF. CDR3 sequence (DNA): TGTGCCAGCAGCTTAATGGGAGACACTGAAGCTTTCTTT. The chain carries TRBV11-3 and TRBJ1-1; D is uncertain. V lost 2 bases, J lost 3 bases, and 7 bases lay in between. The germline gives CDR1 SGHNT, CDR2 YENEEA. The CDR3 is 13 amino acids. The complete variable domain, with remaining parts taken from reference TRBV11-3 and TRBJ1-1, reads EAGVVQSPRYKIIEKKQPVAFWCNPISGHNTLYWYLQNLGQGPELLIRYENEEAVDDSQLPKDRFSAERLKGVDSTLKIQPAELGDSAVYLCASSLMGDTEAFFGQGTRLTVV.